Following are 9 T cell receptor beta chains from one sample sequenced in a study of OX40 agonist ivuxolimab in advanced cancers. The protocol was immunoSEQ multiplex PCR, while the TCRdb copy is restricted to in-frame clones and leaves out a portion. The repertoire holds approximately 70,000 clones, with around 84% as singletons. The sample here was CD4+ or CD8+ T cells sorted from blood, taken in a trial of the OX40 agonist ivuxolimab. Every receptor here comes from an adult with an advanced solid tumor such as melanoma, head and neck, liver or kidney cancer.

This chain uses TRBV28 with TRBJ2-5; 7 bases map to TRBD1. This CDR3 spans 14 amino acids. The ends lost 3 bases at V and 5 bases at J; junction bases unmatched: 6. Germline V gene data show CDR1 as MDHEN and CDR2 as SYDVKM. The CDR3 is CASSLYGRGETQYF. The CDR3 nucleotides are TGTGCCAGCAGTTTGTATGGCAGGGGGGAGACCCAGTACTTC.

The rearrangement links TRBV7-3 to TRBJ2-1; 9 nucleotides align to TRBD2. Germline values: CDR1 SGHTA, CDR2 FQGTGA. J lost 0 bases, V lost 5 bases, and 5 bases had no gene match. This CDR3 is 16 amino acids long. This CDR3 reads CASSAGLAYSYNEQFF. The CDR3 coding sequence is TGTGCCAGCAGCGCCGGACTAGCGTACTCCTACAATGAGCAGTTCTTC.

The CDR3 region is CASSESGRVDNEQFF. The CDR3 region has the DNA TGCGCCAGCAGTGAGTCTGGCAGGGTGGACAATGAGCAGTTCTTC. This chain connects TRBV10-1 to TRBJ2-1; a possible D gene is TRBD1 (5 bases). V was shortened by 0 bases and J by 5 bases, with 11 bases between the two germline ends. In germline, CDR1 is WNHNN, CDR2 SYGVQD (reference sequence). This CDR3 has 15 residues.

This chain uses TRBV12-5 with TRBJ2-5; 7 bases line up with TRBD2. From germline, CDR1 is LGHNT and CDR2 FRNRAP. The CDR3 totals 17 residues. The junction had 10 bases not matched to a gene; V was cut back by 0 bases and J by 3 bases. This chain's CDR3 is CASGLVGVWGGEETQYF. The DNA of the CDR3 is TGTGCTAGTGGTTTGGTAGGGGTTTGGGGGGGAGAAGAGACCCAGTACTTC.

The chain has TRBV5-1 and TRBJ1-1, with D maybe TRBD1 (6 bases). Looked up from germline, CDR1 is SGHRS and CDR2 is YFSETQ. V dropped 5 bases and J dropped 1 base, with 12 bases sitting between them. The CDR3 runs 14 residues. CDR3 region: CASSGQPSNTEAFF. The CDR3 nucleotides read TGCGCCAGCAGTGGACAGCCTTCGAACACTGAAGCTTTCTTT.

This sequence joins TRBV2 and TRBJ2-3; the D is unclear. The CDR3 is 14 residues long. Germline CDR1 SNHLY, CDR2 FYNNEI. V gave up 6 bases and J gave up 1 base, with 11 bases separating them. The CDR3 sequence: CASRKTEGTDTQYF. As DNA, the CDR3 is TGTGCCAGCAGGAAAACAGAGGGCACAGATACGCAGTATTTT.

The V and J genes are TRBV2 and TRBJ1-4; TRBD1 matches at 9 bases. V trimming: 6 bases; J trimming: 8 bases; junction bases outside the gene matches: 7. The CDR3 extends over 14 amino acids. Germline values: CDR1 SNHLY, CDR2 FYNNEI. Here the CDR3 DNA reads TGTGCCAGCAGAGGGGACAGGGAGAACGAAAAACTGTTTTTT. This translates into CASRGDRENEKLFF. The full variable domain, its missing parts supplied by reference TRBV2 and TRBJ1-4, is EPEVTQTPSHQVTQMGQEVILRCVPISNHLYFYWYRQILGQKVEFLVSFYNNEISEKSEIFDDQFSVERPDGSNFTLKIRSTKLEDSAMYFCASRGDRENEKLFFGSGTQLSVL.

The chain combines TRBV19 with TRBJ2-7, with D hard to call. CDR1 LNHDA and CDR2 SQIVND come from the germline V gene (reference sequence). This CDR3 region has 14 residues. V gave up 4 bases and J gave up 0 bases, with 10 bases separating them. The CDR3 coding sequence is TGTGCCAGTAGTACTTCAGGTAGCTCCTACGAGCAGTACTTC. This gives the protein CASSTSGSSYEQYF.

There are a few counts of this clone. The V call is TRBV10-3, the J call TRBJ1-1, with TRBD1 identical over 7 bases. Germline lookup yields CDR1 ENHRY and CDR2 SYGVKD. The V and J ends lost 6 bases and 8 bases, in that order; junction bases with no gene match: 3. This CDR3 is 11 amino acids long. The chain's CDR3 is CAIRADREAFF. In nucleotides, the CDR3 is TGTGCCATCAGAGCGGACAGGGAAGCTTTCTTT.